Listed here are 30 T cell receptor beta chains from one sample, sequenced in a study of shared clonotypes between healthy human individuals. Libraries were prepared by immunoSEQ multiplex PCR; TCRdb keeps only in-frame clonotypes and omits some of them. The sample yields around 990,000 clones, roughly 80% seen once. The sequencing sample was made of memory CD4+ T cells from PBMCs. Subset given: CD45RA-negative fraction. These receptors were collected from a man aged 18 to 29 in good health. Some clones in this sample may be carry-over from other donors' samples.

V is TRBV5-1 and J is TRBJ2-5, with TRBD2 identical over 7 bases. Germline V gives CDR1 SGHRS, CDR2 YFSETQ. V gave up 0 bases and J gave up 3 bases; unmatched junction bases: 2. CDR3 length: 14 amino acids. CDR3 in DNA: TGCGCCAGCAGCTTGGAGCTAGCGGAAGAGACCCAGTACTTC. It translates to CASSLELAEETQYF.

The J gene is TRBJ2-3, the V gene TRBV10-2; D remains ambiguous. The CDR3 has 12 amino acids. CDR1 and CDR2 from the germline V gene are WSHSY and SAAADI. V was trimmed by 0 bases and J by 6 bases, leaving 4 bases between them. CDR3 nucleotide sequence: TGCGCCAGCAGTGAGTCTTTGGATACGCAGTATTTT. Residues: CASSESLDTQYF.

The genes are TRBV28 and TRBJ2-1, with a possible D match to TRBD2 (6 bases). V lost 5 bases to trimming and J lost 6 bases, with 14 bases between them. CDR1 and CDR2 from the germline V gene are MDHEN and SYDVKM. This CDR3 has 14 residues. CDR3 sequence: CASSGASDPNEQFF. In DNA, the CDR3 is TGTGCCAGCAGTGGGGCTAGCGACCCCAATGAGCAGTTCTTC.

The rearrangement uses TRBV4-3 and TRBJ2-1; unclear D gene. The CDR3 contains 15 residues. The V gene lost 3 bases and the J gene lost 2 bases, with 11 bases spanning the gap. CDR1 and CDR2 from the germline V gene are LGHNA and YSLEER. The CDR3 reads CASSQAQNPYNEQFF. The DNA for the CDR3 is TGCGCCAGCAGCCAGGCCCAAAACCCCTACAATGAGCAGTTCTTC.

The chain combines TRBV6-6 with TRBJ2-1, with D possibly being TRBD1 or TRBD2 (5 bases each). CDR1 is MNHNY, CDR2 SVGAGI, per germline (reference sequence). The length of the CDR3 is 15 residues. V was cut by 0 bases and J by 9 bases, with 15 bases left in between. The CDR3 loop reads CASSYSGEGFSEQFF. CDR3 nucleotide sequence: TGTGCCAGCAGTTACTCAGGCGAGGGGTTCTCTGAGCAGTTCTTC.

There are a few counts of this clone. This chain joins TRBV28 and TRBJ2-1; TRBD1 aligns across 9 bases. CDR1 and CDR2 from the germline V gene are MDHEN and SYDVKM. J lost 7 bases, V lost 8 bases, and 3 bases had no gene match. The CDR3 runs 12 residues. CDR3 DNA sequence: TGTGCCAGCCGGGACAGGGTTAATGAGCAGTTCTTC. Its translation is CASRDRVNEQFF.

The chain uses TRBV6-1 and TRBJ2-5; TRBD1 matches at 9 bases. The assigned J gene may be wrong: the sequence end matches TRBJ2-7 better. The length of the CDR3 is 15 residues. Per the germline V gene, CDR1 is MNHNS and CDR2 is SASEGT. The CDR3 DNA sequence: TGTGCCAGCAGGTATCCGGGACAGGGAACCTACGAGCAGTACTTC. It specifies CASRYPGQGTYEQYF.

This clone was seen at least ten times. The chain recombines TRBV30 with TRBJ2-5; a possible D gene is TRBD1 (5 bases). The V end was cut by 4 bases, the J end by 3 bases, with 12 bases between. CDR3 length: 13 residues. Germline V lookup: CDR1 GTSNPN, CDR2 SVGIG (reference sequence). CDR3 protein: CAWTYRPEETQYF. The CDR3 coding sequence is TGTGCCTGGACCTACAGGCCGGAAGAGACCCAGTACTTC.

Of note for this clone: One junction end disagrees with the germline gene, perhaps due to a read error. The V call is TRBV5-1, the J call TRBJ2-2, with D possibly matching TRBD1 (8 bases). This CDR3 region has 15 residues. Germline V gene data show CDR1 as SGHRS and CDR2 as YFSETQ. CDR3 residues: CASSLAQGGAGELFF. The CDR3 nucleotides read TGTGCCAGCAGCTTGGCACAGGGGGGGGCCGGGGAGCTGTTTTTT.

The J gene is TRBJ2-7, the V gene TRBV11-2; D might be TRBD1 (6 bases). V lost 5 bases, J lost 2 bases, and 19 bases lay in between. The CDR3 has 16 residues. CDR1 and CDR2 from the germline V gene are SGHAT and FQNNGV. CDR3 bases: TGTGCCAGCAGCCCCTCTTCGGGACACACCACCTACGAGCAGTACTTC. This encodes CASSPSSGHTTYEQYF.

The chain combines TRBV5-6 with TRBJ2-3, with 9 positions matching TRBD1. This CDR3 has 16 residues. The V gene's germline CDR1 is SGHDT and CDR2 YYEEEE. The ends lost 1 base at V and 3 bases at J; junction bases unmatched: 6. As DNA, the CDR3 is TGTGCCAGCAGCTTGACCGGGACAGGGTGGACAGATACGCAGTATTTT. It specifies CASSLTGTGWTDTQYF.

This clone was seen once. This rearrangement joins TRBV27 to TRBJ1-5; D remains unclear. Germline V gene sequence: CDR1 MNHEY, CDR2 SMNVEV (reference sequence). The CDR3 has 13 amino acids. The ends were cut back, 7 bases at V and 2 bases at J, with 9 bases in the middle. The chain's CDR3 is CASKANGNQPQHF. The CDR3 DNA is TGTGCCAGCAAGGCTAATGGCAATCAGCCCCAGCATTTT.

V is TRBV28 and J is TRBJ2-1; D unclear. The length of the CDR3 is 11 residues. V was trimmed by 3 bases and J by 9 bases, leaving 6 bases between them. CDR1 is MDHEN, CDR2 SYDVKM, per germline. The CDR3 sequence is CASSLKSEQFF. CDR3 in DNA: TGTGCCAGCAGTTTGAAAAGTGAGCAGTTCTTC.

The CDR3 sequence: CASSPGGGNTIYF. In DNA form, the CDR3 reads TGTGCCAGCAGCCCGGGGGGTGGAAACACCATATATTTT. The chain recombines TRBV5-6 with TRBJ1-3; D is possibly TRBD1 (5 bases). CDR1 is SGHDT, CDR2 YYEEEE, per germline. V was clipped by 4 bases and J by 3 bases, with 8 bases between them. The CDR3 totals 13 residues.

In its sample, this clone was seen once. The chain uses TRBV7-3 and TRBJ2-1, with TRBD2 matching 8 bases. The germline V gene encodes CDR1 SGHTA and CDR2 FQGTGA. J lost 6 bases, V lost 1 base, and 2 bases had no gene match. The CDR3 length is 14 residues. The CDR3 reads CASSLKTSGNEQFF. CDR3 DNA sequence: TGTGCCAGCAGCTTAAAAACTAGCGGCAATGAGCAGTTCTTC.

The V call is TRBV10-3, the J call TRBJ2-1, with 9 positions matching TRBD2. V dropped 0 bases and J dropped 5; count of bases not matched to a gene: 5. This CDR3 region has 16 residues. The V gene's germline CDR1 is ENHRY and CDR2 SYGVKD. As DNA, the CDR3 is TGTGCCATCAGTGAGTCCCGGACTAGCGCCAACAATGAGCAGTTCTTC. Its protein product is CAISESRTSANNEQFF.

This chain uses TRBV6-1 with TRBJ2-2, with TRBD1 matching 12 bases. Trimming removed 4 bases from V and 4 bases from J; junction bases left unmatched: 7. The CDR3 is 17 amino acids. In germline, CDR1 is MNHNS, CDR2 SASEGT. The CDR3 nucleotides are TGTGCCAGCAGTGCCGGGACAGGGGGCTACGGCACCGGGGAGCTGTTTTTT. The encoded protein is CASSAGTGGYGTGELFF.

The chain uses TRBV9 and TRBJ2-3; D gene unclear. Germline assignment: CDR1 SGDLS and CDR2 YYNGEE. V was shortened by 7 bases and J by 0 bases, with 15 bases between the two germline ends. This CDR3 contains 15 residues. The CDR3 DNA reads TGTGCCAGCGGCGACGGTAGCCAGAGCACAGATACGCAGTATTTT. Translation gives CASGDGSQSTDTQYF.

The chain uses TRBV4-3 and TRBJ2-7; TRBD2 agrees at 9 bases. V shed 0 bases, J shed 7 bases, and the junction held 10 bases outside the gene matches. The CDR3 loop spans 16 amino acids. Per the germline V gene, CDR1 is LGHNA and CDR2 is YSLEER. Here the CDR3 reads CASSQDPAGGLGEQYF. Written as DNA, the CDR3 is TGCGCCAGCAGCCAAGATCCTGCGGGAGGGCTAGGGGAGCAGTACTTC.

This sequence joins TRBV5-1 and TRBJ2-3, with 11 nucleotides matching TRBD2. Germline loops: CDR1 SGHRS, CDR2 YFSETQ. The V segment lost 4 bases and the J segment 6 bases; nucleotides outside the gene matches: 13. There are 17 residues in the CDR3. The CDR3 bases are TGCGCCAGCAGCACTACGACTAGCGGGACTGTTTCGGATACGCAGTATTTT. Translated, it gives CASSTTTSGTVSDTQYF. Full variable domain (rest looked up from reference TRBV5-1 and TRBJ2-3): KAGVTQTPRYLIKTRGQQVTLSCSPISGHRSVSWYQQTPGQGLQFLFEYFSETQRNKGNFPGRFSGRQFSNSRSEMNVSTLELGDSALYLCASSTTTSGTVSDTQYFGPGTRLTVL.

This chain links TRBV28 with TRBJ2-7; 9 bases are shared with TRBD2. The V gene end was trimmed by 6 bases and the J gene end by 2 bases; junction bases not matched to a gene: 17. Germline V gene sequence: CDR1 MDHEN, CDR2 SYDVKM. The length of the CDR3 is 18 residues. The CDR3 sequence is CASSYHLGLAKPTYEQYF. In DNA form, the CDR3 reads TGTGCCAGCAGCTACCACCTCGGACTAGCGAAACCAACCTACGAGCAGTACTTC. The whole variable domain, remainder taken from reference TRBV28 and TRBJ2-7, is DVKVTQSSRYLVKRTGEKVFLECVQDMDHENMFWYRQDPGLGLRLIYFSYDVKMKEKGDIPEGYSVSREKKERFSLILESASTNQTSMYLCASSYHLGLAKPTYEQYFGPGTRLTVT.

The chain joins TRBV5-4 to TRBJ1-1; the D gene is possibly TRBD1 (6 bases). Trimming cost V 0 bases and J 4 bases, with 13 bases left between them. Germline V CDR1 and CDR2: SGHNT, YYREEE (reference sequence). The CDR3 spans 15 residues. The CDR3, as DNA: TGTGCCAGCAGCTTGGTGGGGGGGGCTGGCACTGAAGCTTTCTTT. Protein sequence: CASSLVGGAGTEAFF. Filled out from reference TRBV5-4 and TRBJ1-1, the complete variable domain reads ETGVTQSPTHLIKTRGQQVTLRCSSQSGHNTVSWYQQALGQGPQFIFQYYREEENGRGNFPPRFSGLQFPNYSSELNVNALELDDSALYLCASSLVGGAGTEAFFGQGTRLTVV.

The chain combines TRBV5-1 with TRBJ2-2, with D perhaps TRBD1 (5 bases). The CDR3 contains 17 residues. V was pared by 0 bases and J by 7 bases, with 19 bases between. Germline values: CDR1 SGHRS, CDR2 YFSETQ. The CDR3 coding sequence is TGCGCCAGCAGCTTGGCCCAGGGTCGCCCGTACGGCGGGGAGCTGTTTTTT. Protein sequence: CASSLAQGRPYGGELFF.

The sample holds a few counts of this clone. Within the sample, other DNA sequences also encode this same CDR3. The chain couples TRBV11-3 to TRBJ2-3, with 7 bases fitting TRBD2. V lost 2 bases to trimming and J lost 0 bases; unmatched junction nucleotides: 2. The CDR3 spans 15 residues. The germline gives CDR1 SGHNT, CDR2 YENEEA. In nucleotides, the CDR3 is TGTGCCAGCAGCTTATTTAGCGGGAGCACAGATACGCAGTATTTT. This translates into CASSLFSGSTDTQYF.

DNA for the CDR3: TGCGCCAGCAGGGCAACAGGGGGCGTGAGAAAAGAGACCCAGTACTTC. It translates to CASRATGGVRKETQYF. V and J are TRBV5-1 and TRBJ2-5; 9 positions agree with TRBD1. This CDR3 contains 16 residues. The V segment lost 5 bases and the J segment 3 bases; nucleotides outside the gene matches: 11. Germline values: CDR1 SGHRS, CDR2 YFSETQ.

The CDR3 nucleotides are TGTGCCAGCAGCCCTAGCGGGAGGGCAGCCTACGAGCAGTACTTC. Amino acid sequence: CASSPSGRAAYEQYF. The chain carries TRBV7-2 and TRBJ2-7; 12 bases fit TRBD2. This CDR3 is built from 15 residues. Germline trimming cut 5 bases from V and 2 bases from J; bases unmatched to any gene: 4. CDR1 and CDR2 from the germline V gene are SGHTA and FQGNSA.

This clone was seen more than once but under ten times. CDR3 region: CASSLAMYGYTF. For the CDR3, the DNA is TGTGCCAGCAGCTTAGCTATGTATGGCTACACCTTC. The chain recombines TRBV7-9 with TRBJ1-2, with D hard to call. The CDR3 totals 12 residues. Per the germline V gene, CDR1 is SEHNR and CDR2 is FQNEAQ (reference sequence). V gave up 0 bases and J gave up 5 bases, with 4 bases separating them.

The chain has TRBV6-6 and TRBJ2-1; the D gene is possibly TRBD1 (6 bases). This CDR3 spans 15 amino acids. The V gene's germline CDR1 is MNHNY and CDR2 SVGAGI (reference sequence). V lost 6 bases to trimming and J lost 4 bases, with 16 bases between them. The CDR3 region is CASSPGGQGYNEQFF. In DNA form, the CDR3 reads TGTGCCAGCAGCCCCGGCGGGCAGGGGTACAATGAGCAGTTCTTC.

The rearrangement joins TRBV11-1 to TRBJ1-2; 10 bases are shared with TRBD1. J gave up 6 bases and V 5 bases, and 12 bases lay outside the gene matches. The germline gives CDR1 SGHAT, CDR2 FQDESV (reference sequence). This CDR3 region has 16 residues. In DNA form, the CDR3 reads TGTGCCAGCAGCGCCGCACGACAGGGGGCGGGTAATGGCTACACCTTC. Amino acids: CASSAARQGAGNGYTF. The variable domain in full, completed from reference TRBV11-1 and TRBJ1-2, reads EAEVAQSPRYKITEKSQAVAFWCDPISGHATLYWYRQILGQGPELLVQFQDESVVDDSQLPKDRFSAERLKGVDSTLKIQPAELGDSAMYLCASSAARQGAGNGYTFGSGTRLTVV.

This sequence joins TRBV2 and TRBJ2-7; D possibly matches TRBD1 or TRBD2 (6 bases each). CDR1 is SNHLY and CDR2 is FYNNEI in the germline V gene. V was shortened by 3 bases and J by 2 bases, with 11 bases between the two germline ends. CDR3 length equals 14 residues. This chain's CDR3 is CASSDGGAAYEQYF. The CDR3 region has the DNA TGTGCCAGCAGTGACGGGGGCGCCGCCTACGAGCAGTACTTC.